This TCR beta chain comes out of a study of identical twins. The CDR3 loop spans 15 amino acids. Germline-derived CDR1 and CDR2 are SQVTM and ANQGSEA. Trimming removed 6 bases at V and 4 bases at J, with 21 bases between. Study-level points and caveats: Conclusions rested on cross-sectional statistics rather than following the same donors.

One entry per CDR3 protein results from TCRdb running MiXCR on the 5' RACE reads. The sample includes about 690,000 distinct CDR3 sequences, approximately 22% of them seen just once. This clonotype came up a few times. Its antigen is still unknown. The same data also went into a second study, on T cells expressing NK-cell markers. This second report adds: Among several donors, these clonotypes also ranked first in the CD3+CD56-NKG2C+ fraction.

The material sequenced was PBMCs. The receptor comes from a woman aged 18-29 years in good health. V usage is TRBV29-1 and J usage is TRBJ1-2; weak D call: TRBD1 (5 bases). Here the CDR3 DNA reads TGCAGCGTGCTCGAAGCCGAGACAGCACCCTATGGCTACACCTTC. It translates to CSVLEAETAPYGYTF.